The rows below give T cell receptor beta chains drawn from one sample of a study of shared clonotypes between healthy human individuals. Measured with immunoSEQ multiplex PCR; TCRdb has only the in-frame clones, and not every one. The sample carries over 700,000 clones, over 55% recorded once. Sequencing was performed on memory CD4+ T cells sorted from blood. The receptors originated from a woman in her 30s in good health. Each CDR3 is given with its conserved first and last residue. Each record gives: V gene, D gene, J gene, clone size, CDR3 DNA, CDR3 protein. D genes are given only for firm matches. Rows give clone size only sometimes, using once, few, many, or a class for an expanded clone.

TRBV5-1	NA	TRBJ1-1	NA	TGCGCCAGCAGCTTGAAGGGCGTCACTAACACTGAAGCTTTCTTT	CASSLKGVTNTEAFF
TRBV29-1	NA	TRBJ2-7	NA	TGCAGCGCCACAGACTACCTGCTCTACGAGCAGTACTTC	CSATDYLLYEQYF
TRBV7-9	NA	TRBJ2-7	NA	TGTGCCAGCAGCTTACAGGGAGTTACCTACGAGCAGTACTTC	CASSLQGVTYEQYF
TRBV2	TRBD1	TRBJ2-1	NA	TGTGCCAGCAAAAGGGGAGTCGGGACAGGTGACAATGAGCAGTTCTTC	CASKRGVGTGDNEQFF
TRBV5-1	NA	TRBJ2-1	NA	TGCGCCAGCCGCAGCCCGGGGGGCACGACATACAATGAGCAGTTCTTC	CASRSPGGTTYNEQFF
TRBV5-4	TRBD1	TRBJ1-2	NA	TGTGCCAGCAGACTAGCAGGGGGTAGAGGCTACACCTTC	CASRLAGGRGYTF
TRBV11-3	TRBD2	TRBJ2-3	NA	TGTGCCAGCAGCGTCGGACTAGCGGGCACAGATACGCAGTATTTT	CASSVGLAGTDTQYF
TRBV6-5	NA	TRBJ1-3	NA	TGTGCCAGCAGTCCAACAGGGAGCTCTGGAAACACCATATATTTT	CASSPTGSSGNTIYF
TRBV6-6	NA	TRBJ1-1	NA	TGTGCCAGCAGTTACTCCGGCCTGATCACTGAAGCTTTCTTT	CASSYSGLITEAFF
TRBV29-1	NA	TRBJ2-4	once	TGCAGCGTTGGGTGGGGTGGGGAAAACATTCAGTACTTC	CSVGWGGENIQYF